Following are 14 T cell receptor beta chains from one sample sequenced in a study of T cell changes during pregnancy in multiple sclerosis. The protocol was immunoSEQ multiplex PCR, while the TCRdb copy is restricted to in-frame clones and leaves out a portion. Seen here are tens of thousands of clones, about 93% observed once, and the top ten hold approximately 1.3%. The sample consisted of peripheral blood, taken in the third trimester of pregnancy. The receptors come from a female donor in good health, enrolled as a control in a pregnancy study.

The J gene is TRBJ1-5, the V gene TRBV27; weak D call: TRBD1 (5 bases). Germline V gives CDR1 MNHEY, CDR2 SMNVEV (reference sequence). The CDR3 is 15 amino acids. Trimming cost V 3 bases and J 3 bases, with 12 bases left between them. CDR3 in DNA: TGTGCCAGCAGTTTCGGGGGAGCGGACAATCAGCCCCAGCATTTT. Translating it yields CASSFGGADNQPQHF.

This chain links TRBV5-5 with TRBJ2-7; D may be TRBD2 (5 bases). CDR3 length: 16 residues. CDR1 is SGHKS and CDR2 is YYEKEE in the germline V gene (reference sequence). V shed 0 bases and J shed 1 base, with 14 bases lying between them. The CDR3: CASSLDGEWASYEQYF. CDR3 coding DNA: TGTGCCAGCAGCTTGGATGGGGAGTGGGCTTCCTACGAGCAGTACTTC.

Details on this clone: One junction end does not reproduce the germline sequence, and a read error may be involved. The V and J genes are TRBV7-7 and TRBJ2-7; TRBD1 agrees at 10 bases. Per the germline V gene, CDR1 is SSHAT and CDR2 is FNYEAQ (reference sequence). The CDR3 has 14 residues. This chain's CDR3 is CASSLLGTGDEQYF. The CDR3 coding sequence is TGTGCTAGCAGCTTACTGGGGACAGGGGACGAGCAGTACTTC. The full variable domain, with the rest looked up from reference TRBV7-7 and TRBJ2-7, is GAGVSQSPRYKVTKRGQDVTLRCDPISSHATLYWYQQALGQGPEFLTYFNYEAQPDKSGLPSDRFSAERPEGSISTLTIQRTEQRDSAMYRCASSLLGTGDEQYFGPGTRLTVT.

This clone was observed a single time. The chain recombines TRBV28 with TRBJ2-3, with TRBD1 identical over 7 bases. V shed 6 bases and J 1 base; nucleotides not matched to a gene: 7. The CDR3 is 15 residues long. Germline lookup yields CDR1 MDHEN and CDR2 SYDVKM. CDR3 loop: CASSPRGGRTDTQYF. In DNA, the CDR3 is TGTGCCAGCAGCCCGCGAGGGGGCCGCACAGATACGCAGTATTTT.

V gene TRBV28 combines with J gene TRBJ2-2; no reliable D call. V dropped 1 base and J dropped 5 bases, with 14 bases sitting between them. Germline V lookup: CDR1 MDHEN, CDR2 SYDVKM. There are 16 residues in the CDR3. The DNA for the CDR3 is TGTGCCAGCAGTTTATCCCTAAATCGATATACCGGGGAGCTGTTTTTT. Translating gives CASSLSLNRYTGELFF.

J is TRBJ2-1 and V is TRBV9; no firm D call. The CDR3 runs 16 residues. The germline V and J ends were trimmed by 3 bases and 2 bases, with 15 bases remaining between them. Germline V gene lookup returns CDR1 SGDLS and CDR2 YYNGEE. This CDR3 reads CASSAPPGAAYNEQFF. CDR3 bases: TGTGCCAGCAGCGCTCCCCCTGGTGCAGCCTACAATGAGCAGTTCTTC.

The CDR3 region has the DNA TGTGCCAGCAGTGAATTCGGGGGGACACCTCAGCATTTT. It codes for CASSEFGGTPQHF. The chain couples TRBV25-1 to TRBJ1-5, with D perhaps TRBD1 (6 bases). Per the germline V gene, CDR1 is MGHDK and CDR2 is SYGVNS. The V end was cut by 1 base, the J end by 13 bases, with 14 bases between. CDR3 length equals 13 residues.

The CDR3 nucleotides read TGTGCCAGCAGTTTCGGACAGGGTTATCGGGAGCAGTACTTC. Translated: CASSFGQGYREQYF. J is TRBJ2-7 and V is TRBV7-9; 8 bases fit TRBD1. The germline V gene has CDR1 SEHNR and CDR2 FQNEAQ (reference sequence). The ends lost 6 bases at V and 7 bases at J; junction bases unmatched: 11. The CDR3 has 14 amino acids.

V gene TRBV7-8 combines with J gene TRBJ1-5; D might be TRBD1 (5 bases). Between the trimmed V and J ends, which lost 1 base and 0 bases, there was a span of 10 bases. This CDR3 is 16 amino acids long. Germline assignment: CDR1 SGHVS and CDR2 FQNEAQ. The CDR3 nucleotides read TGTGCCAGCAGCTTAGGGCAGGGAAGTAGCAATCAGCCCCAGCATTTT. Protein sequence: CASSLGQGSSNQPQHF.

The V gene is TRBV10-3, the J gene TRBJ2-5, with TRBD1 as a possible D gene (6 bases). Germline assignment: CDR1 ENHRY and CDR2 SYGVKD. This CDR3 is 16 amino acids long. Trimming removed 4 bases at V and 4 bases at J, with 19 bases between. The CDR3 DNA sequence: TGTGCCATCAGTGCCCTCCGGGACACCGAGGGAGAGACCCAGTACTTC. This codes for CAISALRDTEGETQYF.

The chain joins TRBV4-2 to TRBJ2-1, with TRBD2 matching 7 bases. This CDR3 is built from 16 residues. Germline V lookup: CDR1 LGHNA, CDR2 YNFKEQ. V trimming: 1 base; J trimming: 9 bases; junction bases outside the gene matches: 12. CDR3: CASSQGQWEGLGEQFF. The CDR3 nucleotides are TGTGCCAGCAGCCAAGGTCAGTGGGAGGGCCTGGGTGAGCAGTTCTTC.

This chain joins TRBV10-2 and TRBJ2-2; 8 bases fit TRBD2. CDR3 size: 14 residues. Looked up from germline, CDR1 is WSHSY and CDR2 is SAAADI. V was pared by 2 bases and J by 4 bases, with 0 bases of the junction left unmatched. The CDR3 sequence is CASSEAGGTGELFF. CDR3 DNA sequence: TGCGCCAGCAGTGAGGCGGGAGGCACCGGGGAGCTGTTTTTT.

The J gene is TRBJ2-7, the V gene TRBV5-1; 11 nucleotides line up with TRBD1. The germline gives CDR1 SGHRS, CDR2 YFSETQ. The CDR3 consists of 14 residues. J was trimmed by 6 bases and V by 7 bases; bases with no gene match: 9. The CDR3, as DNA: TGCGCCAGCTCTTTTATCGGGACAGGGGGCGAGCAGTACTTC. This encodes CASSFIGTGGEQYF. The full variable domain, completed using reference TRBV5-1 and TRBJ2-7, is KAGVTQTPRYLIKTRGQQVTLSCSPISGHRSVSWYQQTPGQGLQFLFEYFSETQRNKGNFPGRFSGRQFSNSRSEMNVSTLELGDSALYLCASSFIGTGGEQYFGPGTRLTVT.

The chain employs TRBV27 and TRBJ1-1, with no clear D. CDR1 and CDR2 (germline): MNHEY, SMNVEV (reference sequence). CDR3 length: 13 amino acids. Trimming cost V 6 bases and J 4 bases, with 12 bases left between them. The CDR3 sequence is CASRLDWSTEAFF. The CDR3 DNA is TGTGCCAGCAGGCTCGACTGGAGCACTGAAGCTTTCTTT.